The sequence of this T cell receptor beta chain was determined in a study of blood T cells in healthy people across ages (dated by TCRdb to between 2015 and 2017). Regarding the complete study: Template switching captured roughly one uniquely barcoded TCR beta cDNA molecule per two T cells in model experiments. The study measured age-related changes in TCR beta repertoire diversity using deep sequencing normalized with unique cDNA molecular identifiers. Four age groups were formed from the donors: young (average 16 years), middle-aged (around 37), aged (about 62) and long-lived (approximately 80). To avoid experimental bias, donors of different ages were randomly spread across the sequencing lanes. The study analyzed two additional independent replicas of 1 million unique cDNA reads from the same blood draw for two donors, one aged 18 to 29 and one aged 80 or older. On the study overall, not on this receptor specifically: Observed TCR beta diversity correlated strongly with the percentage of naive T cells measured by flow cytometry. Because donor CMV infection status was unknown, age-related changes in expanded clonotypes were potentially confounded. Observed TCR beta diversity per million T cells fell roughly linearly with age, and a significant reduction was already apparent by age about 36. Compared with the aged group, the long-lived group had more naive CD4+ T cells, fewer expanded clones and increased TCR diversity, suggesting age selection. Estimates of total diversity based on one million sequenced T cells were considered lower bounds and underestimates. Bulk unsorted PBMC profiling prevented conclusive comparison of naive and antigen-experienced compartments.

The library was produced with 5' RACE. These reads were obtained on an Illumina HiSeq 2500. A second roughly 7 to 12 cycle PCR used a sample-barcoded 5' primer and a J-beta primer mix. A unique molecular identifier was introduced onto each TCR beta cDNA molecule by a template-switch 5' adaptor carrying 12 random nucleotides. Each sample yielded at least 2.5 million CDR3-containing paired-end reads. First-strand cDNA synthesis was performed from all RNA using the Mint cDNA synthesis kit, with priming by a TRBC-specific oligonucleotide. After uracil-DNA glycosylase treatment, a first 18-cycle PCR used universal primers M1SS and BC2_uni_R on all cDNA. The study's own analysis went as follows. For normalization, 1 million high-quality reads, each with a distinct molecular identifier, were randomly selected from each sample. Instead of being binned into consensus sequences, reads that shared molecular identifiers were thrown out. MiTCR, with a Q25 quality threshold and the strictest error-elimination algorithm, was used for CDR3 identification, clonotype clustering and error correction. A nonparametric unseen species model using Euler transformation provided a lower-bound estimate of total TCR beta diversity. TCRdb handled the public reads itself, with Q25 trimming in fastp and clone calling in MiXCR, and kept productive beta chains. Records with the same CDR3 protein are collapsed into one entry carrying the most frequent genes and DNA. TCRdb, rather than the study authors, made the V and J calls. Recorded for this sample are about 1.5 million distinct CDR3 sequences; approximately 38% of them occurred a single time. 7.9% of the sample is held by the ten biggest clonotypes.

V ends up 0 bases short and J 5 bases short, with an unmatched junction base count of 8. CDR1 SGDLS and CDR2 YYNGEE were looked up in the germline V gene. Reading from cysteine to phenylalanine, the CDR3 counts 18 amino acids. Only the CDR3 part of the read is kept: 54 bases, read in frame from the first base. A note on this clonotype: Its specific antigen is unknown. Base-call qualities are not available, and no considerably larger clone is one nucleotide away.

Systemically healthy Caucasian individuals from Russia, approximately 39 in total and aged roughly 6 to 100 years, were included as donors. Around 10 milliliters of peripheral blood were drawn from each donor into EDTA-treated Vacutainer tubes. Ficoll-Paque density-gradient centrifugation was used to isolate PBMCs, with at least 7 million obtained per sample. Trizol reagent was used to extract total RNA from the PBMCs, yielding at least 5.5 micrograms per sample. The percentages of naive CD45RAhigh/CD27high T cells were determined by flow cytometry on a PBMC aliquot from every donor. The sequence came from a young woman in good health. The rearranged chain carries TRBV9 and TRBJ2-2, with 12 bases in between that match TRBD2. Sequencing was carried out using blood. The DNA is as follows: TGTGCCAGCAGCGTAGGGGAGACTAGCGGGAGACGGACCGGGGAGCTGTTTTTT. Translated, this gives CASSVGETSGRRTGELFF.